What follows are 22 T cell receptor beta chains derived from one specimen sequenced in a study of blood T cell repertoires in COVID-19. Only in-frame clones appear in the TCRdb table, and some are missing; sequencing was by immunoSEQ multiplex PCR. The sample lists roughly 380,000 clones; 89% were seen once. The source material was peripheral blood. These receptors came from a woman aged 35 to 49 with COVID-19, enrolled during active disease.

The chain is built from TRBV2 and TRBJ1-5; D not resolved. Germline loops: CDR1 SNHLY, CDR2 FYNNEI. Trimming removed 7 bases from V and 2 bases from J, with 9 bases in between. The CDR3 has 13 amino acids. The CDR3 nucleotides read TGTGCCAGCAAGTCCGGGGGCAATCAGCCCCAGCATTTT. Its translation is CASKSGGNQPQHF.

The rearrangement joins TRBV5-8 to TRBJ2-5; tentative D call: TRBD1 (6 bases). The CDR3 is made up of 14 amino acids. The V end was cut by 4 bases, the J end by 4 bases, with 14 bases between. Germline V gives CDR1 SGHTS, CDR2 YDEGEE. The CDR3 loop reads CASSPGTQGETQYF. The CDR3 DNA sequence: TGTGCCAGCAGCCCCGGGACACAGGGAGAGACCCAGTACTTC. The full variable domain, completed using reference TRBV5-8 and TRBJ2-5, is EAGVTQSPTHLIKTRGQQATLRCSPISGHTSVYWYQQALGLGLQFLLWYDEGEERNRGNFPPRFSGRQFPNYSSELNVNALELEDSALYLCASSPGTQGETQYFGPGTRLLVL.

V gene TRBV2 combines with J gene TRBJ1-5; no clear D gene. The V gene's germline CDR1 is SNHLY and CDR2 FYNNEI. The ends were cut back, 7 bases at V and 3 bases at J, with 13 bases in the middle. The CDR3 runs to 14 residues. The CDR3, as DNA: TGTGCCAGCATCCCTATAGATCCCAATCAGCCCCAGCATTTT. Translation gives CASIPIDPNQPQHF.

The chain couples TRBV15 to TRBJ2-1; the D gene is possibly TRBD2 (5 bases). V lost 1 base to trimming and J lost 4 bases, with 14 bases between them. Germline V gene sequence: CDR1 LNHNV, CDR2 YYDKDF (reference sequence). This CDR3 has 16 amino acids. The CDR3 DNA follows: TGTGCCACCAGCAGAGCGGGATTTAGCAGATACAATGAGCAGTTCTTC. Its protein product is CATSRAGFSRYNEQFF.

This sequence joins TRBV28 and TRBJ2-7, with 7 bases that match TRBD2. J was trimmed by 4 bases and V by 6 bases; bases with no gene match: 12. The CDR3 runs to 15 residues. Germline V gene sequence: CDR1 MDHEN, CDR2 SYDVKM. The CDR3 coding sequence is TGTGCCAGCAGGCGGTGGGCGGGAGCGGAGTACGAGCAGTACTTC. Encoded protein: CASRRWAGAEYEQYF.

This sequence joins TRBV10-3 and TRBJ1-3; D is perhaps TRBD1 (6 bases). This CDR3 is 16 amino acids long. Trimming left V 8 bases short and J 1 base short, with 18 bases between. Germline loops: CDR1 ENHRY, CDR2 SYGVKD. Here the CDR3 DNA reads TGTGCCATCCGGACAGTCCGCGAGGAGTCTGGAAACACCATATATTTT. It translates to CAIRTVREESGNTIYF.

V and J are TRBV4-2 and TRBJ1-3; D gene uncertain. V was pared by 3 bases and J by 0 bases, with 15 bases between. CDR1 LGHNA and CDR2 YNFKEQ come from the germline V gene. This CDR3 comprises 17 residues. The CDR3 region is CASSHPPDSSSGNTIYF. CDR3 coding DNA: TGTGCCAGCAGCCACCCACCGGACTCCTCCTCTGGAAACACCATATATTTT.

The chain uses TRBV27 and TRBJ2-3; D is uncertain. The germline V and J ends were trimmed by 0 bases and 2 bases, with 3 bases remaining between them. This CDR3 comprises 13 residues. Germline V gene lookup returns CDR1 MNHEY and CDR2 SMNVEV (reference sequence). CDR3 protein: CASSLSLTDTQYF. The CDR3 nucleotides are TGTGCCAGCAGTTTATCCCTCACAGATACGCAGTATTTT.

V gene TRBV29-1 combines with J gene TRBJ2-2; TRBD2 matches at 8 bases. V shed 4 bases, J shed 5 bases, and the junction held 12 bases outside the gene matches. The germline gives CDR1 SQVTM, CDR2 ANQGSEA. The CDR3 extends over 16 amino acids. This chain's CDR3 is CSVGGLAGGWTGELFF. In nucleotides, the CDR3 is TGCAGCGTTGGGGGACTGGCGGGAGGTTGGACCGGGGAGCTGTTTTTT.

This clone was observed a single time. CDR3: CASSSSVRTVIYEQYF. The CDR3 DNA is TGTGCCAGCAGCTCTTCGGTGCGGACAGTAATATACGAGCAGTACTTC. The rearrangement uses TRBV5-5 and TRBJ2-7; D possibly corresponds to TRBD1 (6 bases). Germline values: CDR1 SGHKS, CDR2 YYEKEE (reference sequence). The CDR3 spans 16 residues. Trimming left V 3 bases short and J 4 bases short, with 20 bases between.

Of note for this clone: Other DNA sequences in this specimen translate into the identical CDR3. The genes are TRBV28 and TRBJ1-6; 10 bases align to TRBD1. This CDR3 has 14 amino acids. Germline V CDR1 and CDR2: MDHEN, SYDVKM. Unmatched junction bases numbered 1, after V lost 4 bases and J lost 7 bases. CDR3: CASSSGQGNSPLHF. DNA for the CDR3: TGTGCCAGCAGTTCGGGACAGGGGAATTCACCCCTCCACTTT. Based on the CDR3 plus reference TRBV28 and TRBJ1-6, the full variable domain is DVKVTQSSRYLVKRTGEKVFLECVQDMDHENMFWYRQDPGLGLRLIYFSYDVKMKEKGDIPEGYSVSREKKERFSLILESASTNQTSMYLCASSSGQGNSPLHFGNGTRLTVT.

The genes are TRBV7-2 and TRBJ1-2; a weak D match, TRBD1 (5 bases). This CDR3 is built from 12 residues. V lost 2 bases to trimming and J lost 8 bases, with 9 bases between them. Germline V gene data show CDR1 as SGHTA and CDR2 as FQGNSA. The CDR3 sequence is CASSLFDSGYTF. The DNA of the CDR3 is TGTGCCAGCAGCTTATTTGACAGCGGCTACACCTTC.

The J gene is TRBJ1-2, the V gene TRBV6-5; unclear D gene. Trimming took off 5 bases at V and 2 bases at J, with 15 bases between the two ends. In germline, CDR1 is MNHEY, CDR2 SVGAGI. This CDR3 is 15 amino acids long. DNA of the CDR3: TGTGCCAGCAGTCCCTGGGGAGGAAACAACTATGGCTACACCTTC. The encoded protein is CASSPWGGNNYGYTF.

The chain joins TRBV6-5 to TRBJ2-3; TRBD2 agrees at 13 bases. Germline V gives CDR1 MNHEY, CDR2 SVGAGI. J gave up 2 bases and V 4 bases, and 3 bases lay outside the gene matches. The CDR3 length is 16 residues. For the CDR3, the DNA is TGTGCCAGCAGTTGGACTAGCGGGGGTTTCACAGATACGCAGTATTTT. Translation gives CASSWTSGGFTDTQYF.

This sequence joins TRBV11-2 and TRBJ2-1; 7 nucleotides agree with TRBD2. The J segment lost 0 bases and the V segment lost 3 bases, leaving 8 bases of the junction unmatched. The CDR3 has 17 residues. Germline CDR1 and CDR2: SGHAT and FQNNGV. In nucleotides, the CDR3 is TGTGCCAGCAGCTTCGGGCTAGCGGCAAGCTCCTACAATGAGCAGTTCTTC. This encodes CASSFGLAASSYNEQFF.

The rearrangement uses TRBV6-6 and TRBJ1-1; a weak D match, TRBD1 (5 bases). The CDR3 spans 13 residues. Trimming pared 5 bases from V and 6 bases from J, leaving 13 bases between. Germline V gene lookup returns CDR1 MNHNY and CDR2 SVGAGI (reference sequence). The DNA for the CDR3 is TGTGCCAGCAGTGGGGACTCCTCCTCTGAAGCTTTCTTT. Translation gives CASSGDSSSEAFF.

The rearrangement uses TRBV27 and TRBJ2-7; TRBD1 might be the D (8 bases). The CDR3 extends over 14 amino acids. The V gene lost 5 bases and the J gene lost 1 base, with 12 bases spanning the gap. The germline gives CDR1 MNHEY, CDR2 SMNVEV (reference sequence). CDR3 nucleotides: TGTGCCAGCAGTGGACAGGGAGGGTCCTACGAGCAGTACTTC. Translating it yields CASSGQGGSYEQYF.

This chain links TRBV7-9 with TRBJ1-6; 7 nucleotides line up with TRBD1. V trimming: 5 bases; J trimming: 5 bases; junction bases outside the gene matches: 3. The CDR3 contains 14 residues. Germline CDR1 SEHNR, CDR2 FQNEAQ (reference sequence). CDR3 DNA: TGTGCCAGCAGCCGCGGGACAGATAATTCACCCCTCCACTTT. Translation gives CASSRGTDNSPLHF. The variable domain in full, completed from reference TRBV7-9 and TRBJ1-6, reads DTGVSQNPRHKITKRGQNVTFRCDPISEHNRLYWYRQTLGQGPEFLTYFQNEAQLEKSRLLSDRFSAERPKGSFSTLEIQRTEQGDSAMYLCASSRGTDNSPLHFGNGTRLTVT.

V gene TRBV9 combines with J gene TRBJ2-2; TRBD1 aligns across 7 bases. Germline assignment: CDR1 SGDLS and CDR2 YYNGEE. V gave up 0 bases and J gave up 6 bases; unmatched junction bases: 8. CDR3 length: 16 residues. CDR3 nucleotides: TGTGCCAGCAGCGTAGCTAGAACAGGGGCGGCCGGGGAGCTGTTTTTT. Translated: CASSVARTGAAGELFF.

The CDR3 region is CAISETSGDYNEQFF. CDR3 coding DNA: TGTGCCATCAGTGAGACTAGCGGGGATTACAATGAGCAGTTCTTC. The chain uses TRBV10-3 and TRBJ2-1; TRBD2 agrees at 10 bases. V lost 2 bases, J lost 4 bases, and 2 bases stayed unmatched. CDR1 ENHRY and CDR2 SYGVKD come from the germline V gene. The CDR3 totals 15 residues.

The chain carries TRBV28 and TRBJ1-1; TRBD1 is a possible D gene (5 bases). Germline-derived CDR1 and CDR2 are MDHEN and SYDVKM. V lost 4 bases and J 5 bases, leaving 8 bases between the germline ends. CDR3 length: 12 amino acids. The CDR3 protein is CASSSGRTEAFF. CDR3 sequence (DNA): TGTGCCAGCAGTTCAGGGAGGACTGAAGCTTTCTTT.

With regard to this clone: The DNA is omitted, as the CDR3 cannot be located on it reliably, and the CDR3 follows TCRdb's listing. The chain uses TRBV18 and TRBJ2-1; the table's D call of TRBD2 was not tested on the DNA. The CDR3 is 16 amino acids in total, end residues counted. Germline V gene sequence: CDR1 KGHSH, CDR2 LQKENI. CDR3 region: CASSLRFGSSYNEQFF.